Sequencing of this TCR beta chain was carried out in a study of cytomegalovirus exposure and HLA in healthy donors. This clone was counted only a few times. Use of 60 Vbeta and 13 Jbeta primers characterized the PCR. Some clones are missing from TCRdb's copy, which holds only in-frame ones; the method was immunoSEQ multiplex PCR. The sample contains 130,000 or so clones, about four fifths of which appear only once. Germline V gene sequence: CDR1 LNHDA, CDR2 SQIVND (reference sequence). V lost 2 bases and J 6 bases, leaving 10 bases between the germline ends. The CDR3 totals 14 residues. This clonotype was obtained from a man between 18 and 29 years old in good health and CMV-seropositive. The specimen was PBMCs. V is TRBV19 and J is TRBJ2-2, with D possibly matching TRBD1 (6 bases). The CDR3 DNA reads as TGTGCCAGTAGTATAAAGCACAGGGCCGGGGAGCTGTTTTTT. Its protein product is CASSIKHRAGELFF.